Here is one TCR beta chain with its context. Its antigen is undetermined. A multiplex PCR was run with 60 Vbeta primers and 13 Jbeta primers. Data came from immunoSEQ multiplex PCR; TCRdb stores just in-frame clones and leaves some out. This sample has about 160,000 clones, with approximately 75% found just once. The data originate from a study of cytomegalovirus exposure and HLA in healthy donors. General study results and limits: The likely origin of a cluster of highly shared sequence variants was a sequencing artifact. Using the classifier, cytomegalovirus status was reportedly diagnosed with high specificity and sensitivity. Most TCR sequences were seen very rarely across donors, but some public TCRs occurred in many. Per a prior analysis, the majority of TCR beta V segments were productive roughly 87% or roughly 30% of the time.

The V end lost 4 bases, the J end lost 3 bases, and 18 bases lay between the germline ends. CDR3 length equals 17 residues. CDR1 is MNHEY, CDR2 SMNVEV, per germline (reference sequence). The origin of this receptor is a man aged 25 to 40 in good health and CMV-seropositive. Sequenced input: PBMCs. The chain couples TRBV27 to TRBJ2-2; maybe TRBD1 (5 bases). CDR3: CASSSLNQDTDTGELFF. The DNA for the CDR3 is TGTGCCAGCAGTTCTCTAAACCAGGACACCGACACCGGGGAGCTGTTTTTT.